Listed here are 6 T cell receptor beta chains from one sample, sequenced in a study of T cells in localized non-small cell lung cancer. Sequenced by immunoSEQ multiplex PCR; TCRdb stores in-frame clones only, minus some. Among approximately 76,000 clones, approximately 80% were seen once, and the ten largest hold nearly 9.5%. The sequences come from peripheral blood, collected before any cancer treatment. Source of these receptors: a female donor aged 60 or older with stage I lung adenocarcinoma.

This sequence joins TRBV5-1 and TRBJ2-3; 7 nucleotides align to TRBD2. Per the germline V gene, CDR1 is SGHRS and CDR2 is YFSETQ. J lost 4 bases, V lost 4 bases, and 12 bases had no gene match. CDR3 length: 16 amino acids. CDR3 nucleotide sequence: TGCGCCAGCAGCGCCCGGGGCGGGAGAAACCCAGATACGCAGTATTTT. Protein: CASSARGGRNPDTQYF.

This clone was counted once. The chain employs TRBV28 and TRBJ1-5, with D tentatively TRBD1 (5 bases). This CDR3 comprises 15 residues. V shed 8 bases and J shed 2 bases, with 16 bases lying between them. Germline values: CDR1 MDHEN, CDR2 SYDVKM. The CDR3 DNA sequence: TGTGCCAGCCTAGGGGTTAGGCTTGGCAATCAGCCCCAGCATTTT. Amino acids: CASLGVRLGNQPQHF.

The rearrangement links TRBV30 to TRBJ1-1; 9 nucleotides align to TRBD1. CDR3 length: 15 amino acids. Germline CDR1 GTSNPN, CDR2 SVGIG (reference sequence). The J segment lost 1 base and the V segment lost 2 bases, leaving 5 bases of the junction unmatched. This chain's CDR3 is CAWSFPGQGNTEAFF. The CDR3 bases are TGTGCCTGGAGTTTCCCGGGACAGGGGAACACTGAAGCTTTCTTT.

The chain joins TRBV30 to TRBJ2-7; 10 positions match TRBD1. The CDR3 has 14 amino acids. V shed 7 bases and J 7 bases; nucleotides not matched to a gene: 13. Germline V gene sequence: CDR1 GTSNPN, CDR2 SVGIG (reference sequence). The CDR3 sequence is CAYKPGQGPGEQYF. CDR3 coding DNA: TGTGCCTATAAACCGGGACAGGGGCCTGGGGAGCAGTACTTC.

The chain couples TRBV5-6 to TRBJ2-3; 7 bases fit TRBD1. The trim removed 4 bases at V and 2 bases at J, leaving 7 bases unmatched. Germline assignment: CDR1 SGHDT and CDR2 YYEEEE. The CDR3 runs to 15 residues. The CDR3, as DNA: TGTGCCAGCAGCCCTCGGGACAGAATCACAGATACGCAGTATTTT. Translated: CASSPRDRITDTQYF.

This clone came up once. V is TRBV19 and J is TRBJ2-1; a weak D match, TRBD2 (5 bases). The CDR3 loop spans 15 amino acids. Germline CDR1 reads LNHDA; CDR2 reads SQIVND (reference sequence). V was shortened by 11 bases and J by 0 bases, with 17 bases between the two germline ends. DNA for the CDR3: TGTGCCGCAGCAGGCGGGCGAAGCTCCTACAATGAGCAGTTCTTC. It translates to CAAAGGRSSYNEQFF.